Below, 20 T cell receptor beta chains from the same sample are listed, as sequenced in a study of response to subunit inactivated influenza vaccine. TCRdb itself ran the RT-PCR reads through MiXCR, one entry per CDR3 protein. The sample consists of about 780,000 distinct CDR3 sequences, about 18% of them appearing once. The material sequenced was PBMCs from blood, taken roughly 5 days after vaccination. These receptors were collected from a man aged 50 to 60 who received an inactivated influenza vaccine.

This clonotype was detected many times. This sequence joins TRBV29-1 and TRBJ2-3; TRBD1 is a possible D gene (6 bases). The CDR3 covers 13 residues. Deletions cut 0 bases from V and 3 bases from J, with 7 bases between. Germline V gene lookup returns CDR1 SQVTM and CDR2 ANQGSEA. In DNA form, the CDR3 reads TGCAGCGTTGAAGAAGGGGGTACAGATACGCAGTATTTT. It encodes CSVEEGGTDTQYF.

The chain couples TRBV2 to TRBJ2-7, with D unresolved. Germline assignment: CDR1 SNHLY and CDR2 FYNNEI. V lost 5 bases to trimming and J lost 4 bases, with 9 bases between them. The CDR3 runs 12 residues. In DNA form, the CDR3 reads TGTGCCAGCAGTATAGCCGCATACGAGCAGTACTTC. The encoded protein is CASSIAAYEQYF. Complete variable domain (other parts from reference TRBV2 and TRBJ2-7): EPEVTQTPSHQVTQMGQEVILRCVPISNHLYFYWYRQILGQKVEFLVSFYNNEISEKSEIFDDQFSVERPDGSNFTLKIRSTKLEDSAMYFCASSIAAYEQYFGPGTRLTVT.

This clonotype has just a few counts. This chain links TRBV6-7 with TRBJ2-7; D gene ambiguous. TRBV6-7 counts as an open reading frame of uncertain function. The CDR3 has 13 residues. With 7 bases removed from V and 0 bases from J, the gap between germline ends came to 10 bases. The CDR3 DNA reads as TGTGCCAGCAAAAAGGGCTACTCCTACGAGCAGTACTTC. Its protein is CASKKGYSYEQYF.

The V call is TRBV20-1, the J call TRBJ2-7; tentatively, D is TRBD1 (6 bases). The CDR3 consists of 13 residues. CDR1 and CDR2 (germline): DFQATT, SNEGSKA (reference sequence). The ends were cut back, 6 bases at V and 2 bases at J, with 14 bases in the middle. For the CDR3, the DNA is TGCAGTGCAGCTAGACAGGACACCTACGAGCAGTACTTC. It encodes CSAARQDTYEQYF.

This chain uses TRBV12-3 or TRBV12-4 with TRBJ2-1; 10 bases match TRBD2. CDR3 size: 14 residues. V shed 4 bases, J shed 10 bases, and the junction held 7 bases outside the gene matches. The CDR3 DNA reads TGTGCCAGCAGTTCTCAGCGGGAGGGCCGGGAGCAGTTCTTC. Amino acid sequence: CASSSQREGREQFF.

This clonotype was counted between two and nine times. This sequence joins TRBV5-1 and TRBJ2-7, with D unresolved. CDR1 is SGHRS and CDR2 is YFSETQ in the germline V gene. CDR3 length: 13 residues. V shed 3 bases and J shed 3 bases, with 10 bases lying between them. The CDR3: CASSSQGFYEQYF. The CDR3 DNA is TGCGCCAGCAGCTCCCAAGGCTTCTACGAGCAGTACTTC. The full variable domain, with the rest looked up from reference TRBV5-1 and TRBJ2-7, is KAGVTQTPRYLIKTRGQQVTLSCSPISGHRSVSWYQQTPGQGLQFLFEYFSETQRNKGNFPGRFSGRQFSNSRSEMNVSTLELGDSALYLCASSSQGFYEQYFGPGTRLTVT.

This chain joins TRBV6-2 or TRBV6-3 and TRBJ2-7; 10 nucleotides agree with TRBD1. CDR3 size: 14 residues. Germline CDR1 MNHEY, CDR2 SVGEGT. Trimming at V came to 5 bases and at J to 7 bases, leaving 8 bases not matched to a gene. The CDR3 is CASSRQGASGEQYF. The CDR3 DNA reads as TGTGCCAGCAGTCGACAGGGGGCAAGTGGAGAGCAGTACTTC.

The rearrangement joins TRBV18 to TRBJ2-3; D is undetermined. Germline V gene data show CDR1 as KGHSH and CDR2 as LQKENI. Trimming shortened V by 6 bases and J by 2 bases, and 12 bases separated the two germline ends. The CDR3 loop spans 14 amino acids. CDR3: CASSPDSTTDTQYF. DNA for the CDR3: TGTGCCAGCTCTCCTGACTCCACCACAGATACGCAGTATTTT.

This clonotype occurred a few times. V is TRBV5-1 and J is TRBJ2-5, with 8 bases fitting TRBD1. The CDR3 has 15 residues. J was trimmed by 3 bases and V by 0 bases; bases with no gene match: 4. Germline V gives CDR1 SGHRS, CDR2 YFSETQ. The CDR3 protein is CASSLVGTGKETQYF. The CDR3 coding sequence is TGCGCCAGCAGCTTGGTGGGGACAGGCAAAGAGACCCAGTACTTC.

This clonotype has a handful of counts. The chain joins TRBV12-3 or TRBV12-4 to TRBJ1-2; D is uncertain. V gave up 3 bases and J gave up 4 bases, with 6 bases separating them. This CDR3 spans 12 amino acids. CDR3 DNA sequence: TGTGCCAGCAGTTTTAGTACCTATGGCTACACCTTC. It is translated as CASSFSTYGYTF.

This clonotype was observed a few times. The chain employs TRBV15 and TRBJ1-1; D is unresolved. This CDR3 spans 15 amino acids. In germline, CDR1 is LNHNV, CDR2 YYDKDF (reference sequence). V lost 2 bases to trimming and J lost 1 base, with 11 bases between them. The DNA of the CDR3 is TGTGCCACCAGCAGAAACGCCGGGAGGAACACTGAAGCTTTCTTT. Encoded protein: CATSRNAGRNTEAFF.

This clonotype was seen more than once but under ten times. The chain joins TRBV27 to TRBJ2-1; D gene uncertain. Germline V CDR1 and CDR2: MNHEY, SMNVEV (reference sequence). The germline V and J ends were trimmed by 6 bases and 14 bases, with 20 bases remaining between them. CDR3 length equals 13 residues. Here the CDR3 reads CASSQRTSAPEFF. CDR3 nucleotides: TGTGCCAGCAGCCAACGAACATCGGCCCCGGAGTTCTTC.

The rearrangement joins TRBV25-1 to TRBJ1-2, with D hard to call. This CDR3 comprises 14 residues. V gave up 7 bases and J gave up 2 bases, with 14 bases separating them. Germline V gives CDR1 MGHDK, CDR2 SYGVNS. CDR3 amino acids: CASNIGGSNYGYTF. CDR3 in DNA: TGTGCCAGCAACATCGGTGGGTCCAACTATGGCTACACCTTC.

The chain recombines TRBV2 with TRBJ2-5; possible D gene TRBD1, 6 bases. Looked up from germline, CDR1 is SNHLY and CDR2 is FYNNEI. Trimming removed 0 bases from V and 4 bases from J, with 9 bases in between. The length of the CDR3 is 14 residues. The CDR3 DNA follows: TGTGCCAGCAGTGAAGCAGTAGGGGGAGAGACCCAGTACTTC. Translation: CASSEAVGGETQYF.

The chain combines TRBV6-4 with TRBJ2-2; 7 nucleotides align to TRBD1. The CDR3 extends over 14 amino acids. Per germline, CDR1 MRHNA and CDR2 SNTAGT. V lost 6 bases, J lost 3 bases, and 4 bases stayed unmatched. The CDR3 sequence is CASRRQGDTGELFF. The DNA for the CDR3 is TGTGCCAGCAGGCGACAGGGCGACACCGGGGAGCTGTTTTTT.

This clonotype was seen ten or more times. This rearrangement joins TRBV5-1 to TRBJ2-7; 7 positions match TRBD1. The V gene end was trimmed by 2 bases and the J gene end by 3 bases; junction bases not matched to a gene: 2. The CDR3 is 13 residues long. Germline CDR1 SGHRS, CDR2 YFSETQ. CDR3 loop: CASSFGTDYEQYF. DNA of the CDR3: TGCGCCAGCAGCTTTGGGACAGACTACGAGCAGTACTTC.

This chain uses TRBV9 with TRBJ1-1; D unresolved. Germline CDR1 and CDR2: SGDLS and YYNGEE. Trimming removed 1 base from V and 5 bases from J, with 12 bases in between. This CDR3 comprises 14 residues. The DNA for the CDR3 is TGTGCCAGCAGCGTATCAACAACCGGTACTGAAGCTTTCTTT. Its protein product is CASSVSTTGTEAFF.

The genes are TRBV7-6 and TRBJ2-5; unclear D gene. Germline V CDR1 and CDR2: SGHVS, FNYEAQ. V was trimmed by 6 bases and J by 1 base, leaving 15 bases between them. This CDR3 contains 15 residues. The CDR3 loop is CASSSFRAFQETQYF. The CDR3 DNA reads as TGTGCCAGCAGTTCATTCCGGGCTTTCCAAGAGACCCAGTACTTC.

The rearrangement uses TRBV5-1 and TRBJ2-7; TRBD1 matches 8 bases. Germline trimming cut 0 bases from V and 2 bases from J; bases unmatched to any gene: 4. The CDR3 extends over 15 amino acids. CDR1 SGHRS and CDR2 YFSETQ come from the germline V gene. The chain's CDR3 is CASSLEDRGPYEQYF. DNA for the CDR3: TGCGCCAGCAGCTTGGAAGACAGGGGACCCTACGAGCAGTACTTC.

The J gene is TRBJ2-1, the V gene TRBV7-2; TRBD2 is a possible D gene (5 bases). Germline CDR1 SGHTA, CDR2 FQGNSA. The CDR3 length is 14 residues. Trimming pared 3 bases from V and 7 bases from J, leaving 13 bases between. This CDR3 reads CASSFRGYGNEQFF. The CDR3 nucleotides are TGTGCCAGCAGCTTTCGGGGATACGGGAATGAGCAGTTCTTC.